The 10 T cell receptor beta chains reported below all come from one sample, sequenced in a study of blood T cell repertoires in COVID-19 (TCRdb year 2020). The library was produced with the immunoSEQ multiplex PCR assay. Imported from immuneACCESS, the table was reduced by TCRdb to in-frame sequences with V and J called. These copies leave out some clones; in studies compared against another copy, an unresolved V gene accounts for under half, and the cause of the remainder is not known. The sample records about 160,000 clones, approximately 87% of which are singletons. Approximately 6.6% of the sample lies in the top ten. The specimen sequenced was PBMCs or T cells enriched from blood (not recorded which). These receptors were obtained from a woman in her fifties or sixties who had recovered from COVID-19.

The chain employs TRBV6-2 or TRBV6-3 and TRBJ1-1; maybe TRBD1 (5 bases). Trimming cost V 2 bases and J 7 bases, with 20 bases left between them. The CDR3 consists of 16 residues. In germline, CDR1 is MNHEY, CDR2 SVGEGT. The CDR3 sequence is CASSYRAGRFGNEAFF. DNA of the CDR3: TGTGCCAGCAGTTACAGGGCAGGGAGGTTTGGGAATGAAGCTTTCTTT.

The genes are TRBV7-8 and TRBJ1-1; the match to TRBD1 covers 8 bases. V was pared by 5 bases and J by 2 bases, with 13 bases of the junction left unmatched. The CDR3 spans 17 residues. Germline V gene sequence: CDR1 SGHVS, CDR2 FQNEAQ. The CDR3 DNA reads TGTGCCAGCAGCCCCAGGTTTAAGACAGGGGCTAACACTGAAGCTTTCTTT. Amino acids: CASSPRFKTGANTEAFF.

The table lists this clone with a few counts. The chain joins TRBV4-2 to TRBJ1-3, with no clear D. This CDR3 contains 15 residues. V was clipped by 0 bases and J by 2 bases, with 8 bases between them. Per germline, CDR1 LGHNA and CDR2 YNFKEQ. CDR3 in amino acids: CASSQDERAGNTIYF. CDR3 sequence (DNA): TGTGCCAGCAGCCAAGATGAGAGGGCTGGAAACACCATATATTTT.

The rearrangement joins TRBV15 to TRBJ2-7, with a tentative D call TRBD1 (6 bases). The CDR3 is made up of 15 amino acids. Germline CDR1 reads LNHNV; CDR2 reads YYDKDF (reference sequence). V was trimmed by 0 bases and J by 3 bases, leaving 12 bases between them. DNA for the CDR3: TGTGCCACCAGCAGAGAGGGGGCAGGGCACTACGAGCAGTACTTC. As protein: CATSREGAGHYEQYF.

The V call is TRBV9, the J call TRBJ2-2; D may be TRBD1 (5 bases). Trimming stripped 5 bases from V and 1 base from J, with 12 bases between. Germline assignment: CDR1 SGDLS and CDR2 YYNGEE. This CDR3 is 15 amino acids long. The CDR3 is CASRQDNRNTGELFF. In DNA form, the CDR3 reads TGTGCCAGCAGACAGGATAATCGGAACACCGGGGAGCTGTTTTTT. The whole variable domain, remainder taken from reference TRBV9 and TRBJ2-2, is DSGVTQTPKHLITATGQRVTLRCSPRSGDLSVYWYQQSLDQGLQFLIQYYNGEERAKGNILERFSAQQFPDLHSELNLSSLELGDSALYFCASRQDNRNTGELFFGEGSRLTVL.

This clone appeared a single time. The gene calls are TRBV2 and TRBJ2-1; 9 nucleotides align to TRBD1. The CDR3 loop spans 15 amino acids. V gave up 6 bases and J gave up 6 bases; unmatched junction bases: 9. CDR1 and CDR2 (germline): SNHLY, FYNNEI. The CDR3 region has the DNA TGTGCCAGCAGCGCTACAGGGGGCGTAGGCAATGAGCAGTTCTTC. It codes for CASSATGGVGNEQFF.

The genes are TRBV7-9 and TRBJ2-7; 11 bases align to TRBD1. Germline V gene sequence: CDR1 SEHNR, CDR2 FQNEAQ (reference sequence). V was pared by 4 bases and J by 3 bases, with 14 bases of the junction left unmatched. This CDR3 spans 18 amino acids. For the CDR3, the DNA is TGTGCCAGCAGCTCGACCAATCCGGGACAGGGGGGATACTACGAGCAGTACTTC. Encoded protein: CASSSTNPGQGGYYEQYF.

The CDR3 nucleotides are TGCGCCAGCAGCCAAGAACTCGGACAGGTTAGCGCAGGAAAACTGTTTTTT. As protein: CASSQELGQVSAGKLFF. This rearrangement joins TRBV4-3 to TRBJ1-4, with 7 nucleotides matching TRBD1. The V gene's germline CDR1 is LGHNA and CDR2 YSLEER. This CDR3 is built from 17 residues. V lost 0 bases, J lost 10 bases, and 14 bases stayed unmatched.

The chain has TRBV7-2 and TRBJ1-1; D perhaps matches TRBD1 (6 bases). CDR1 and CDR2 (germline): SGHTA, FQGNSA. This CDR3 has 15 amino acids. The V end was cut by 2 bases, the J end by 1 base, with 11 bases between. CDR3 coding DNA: TGTGCCAGCAGCTTACACGGACAGCCGAACACTGAAGCTTTCTTT. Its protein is CASSLHGQPNTEAFF.

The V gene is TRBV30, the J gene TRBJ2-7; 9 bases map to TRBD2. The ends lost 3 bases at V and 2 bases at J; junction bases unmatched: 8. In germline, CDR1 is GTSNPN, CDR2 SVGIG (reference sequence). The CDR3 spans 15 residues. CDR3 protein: CAWSGIAGATYEQYF. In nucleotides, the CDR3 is TGTGCCTGGAGCGGTATAGCGGGGGCAACCTACGAGCAGTACTTC. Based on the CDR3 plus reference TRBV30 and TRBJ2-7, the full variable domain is SQTIHQWPATLVQPVGSPLSLECTVEGTSNPNLYWYRQAAGRGLQLLFYSVGIGQISSEVPQNLSASRPQDRQFILSSKKLLLSDSGFYLCAWSGIAGATYEQYFGPGTRLTVT.